These 18 T cell receptor beta chains were sequenced from one sample in a study of CD8 T cells in Susac syndrome. Random hexamers served to reverse transcribe roughly 0.5 to 1 ug RNA. Each CDR3 protein is one row after TCRdb ran MiXCR on the immunoSEQ multiplex PCR reads. The sample consists of about 120,000 distinct CDR3 sequences, around 94% of them appearing once. Sequenced: CD8+ T cells from PBMCs. The receptors come from a human donor with Susac syndrome.

The chain links TRBV3-1 to TRBJ2-5; TRBD2 agrees at 9 bases. The J segment lost 2 bases and the V segment lost 0 bases, leaving 4 bases of the junction unmatched. The CDR3 is 16 residues long. Looked up from germline, CDR1 is LGHDT and CDR2 is YNNKEL (reference sequence). The CDR3 region is CASSQDSLAGQETQYF. CDR3 bases: TGTGCCAGCAGCCAAGATTCCCTAGCGGGACAAGAGACCCAGTACTTC.

The rearrangement joins TRBV4-1 to TRBJ2-7; 10 nucleotides align to TRBD1. The V segment lost 4 bases and the J segment 4 bases; nucleotides outside the gene matches: 7. The CDR3 extends over 15 amino acids. Germline CDR1 reads MGHRA; CDR2 reads YSYEKL. CDR3 amino acids: CASSPTPGQGYEQYF. CDR3 DNA sequence: TGCGCCAGCAGCCCTACTCCGGGACAGGGGTACGAGCAGTACTTC.

The chain recombines TRBV7-2 with TRBJ1-1; 7 bases line up with TRBD1. Per the germline V gene, CDR1 is SGHTA and CDR2 is FQGNSA. The CDR3 runs to 15 residues. The V gene end was trimmed by 6 bases and the J gene end by 4 bases; junction bases not matched to a gene: 11. In DNA form, the CDR3 reads TGTGCCAGCAGATTTAGCCGGGACAGTGCCACTGAAGCTTTCTTT. This encodes CASRFSRDSATEAFF.

The chain is built from TRBV29-1 and TRBJ2-1; D is perhaps TRBD1 (6 bases). Deletions cut 5 bases from V and 5 bases from J, with 19 bases between. The CDR3 contains 15 residues. CDR1 is SQVTM and CDR2 is ANQGSEA in the germline V gene. The CDR3 sequence is CSVPLEEDSNNEQFF. In nucleotides, the CDR3 is TGCAGCGTTCCCTTGGAGGAGGACAGTAACAATGAGCAGTTCTTC.

The rearrangement joins TRBV7-8 to TRBJ1-1; D gene ambiguous. V was cut by 1 base and J by 1 base, with 19 bases left in between. The CDR3 spans 18 residues. CDR1 SGHVS and CDR2 FQNEAQ come from the germline V gene. The CDR3: CASSLGQRPIMTNTEAFF. In nucleotides, the CDR3 is TGTGCCAGCAGCTTAGGTCAAAGACCGATTATGACGAACACTGAAGCTTTCTTT.

The chain carries TRBV6-1 and TRBJ2-7, with D tentatively TRBD2 (6 bases). Germline V gene sequence: CDR1 MNHNS, CDR2 SASEGT. Trimming cost V 3 bases and J 6 bases, with 21 bases left between them. The CDR3 covers 16 residues. The CDR3 DNA sequence: TGTGCCAGCAGTGATTTCGTGGTAGCGGTTCTTTCCGAGCAGTACTTC. Residues: CASSDFVVAVLSEQYF.

The rearrangement links TRBV6-2 or TRBV6-3 to TRBJ2-1; the D gene could be TRBD1 or TRBD2 (5 bases each). Trimming cost V 2 bases and J 3 bases, with 8 bases left between them. The CDR3 has 14 residues. CDR1 and CDR2 (germline): MNHEY, SVGEGT. The CDR3 sequence: CASSYGTDYNEQFF. The CDR3 DNA sequence: TGTGCCAGCAGTTACGGGACCGACTACAATGAGCAGTTCTTC.

The chain uses TRBV27 and TRBJ2-3; D not certain. Between the trimmed V and J ends, which lost 5 bases and 2 bases, there was a span of 5 bases. Per the germline V gene, CDR1 is MNHEY and CDR2 is SMNVEV (reference sequence). This CDR3 is built from 12 residues. CDR3 DNA: TGTGCCAGCAGTCAAAACACAGATACGCAGTATTTT. It is translated as CASSQNTDTQYF.

The gene calls are TRBV12-3 or TRBV12-4 and TRBJ1-2; TRBD1 is a possible D gene (6 bases). Trimming stripped 10 bases from V and 8 bases from J, with 20 bases between. This CDR3 spans 13 amino acids. CDR3 in amino acids: CATDFRGQKGYTF. CDR3 DNA sequence: TGTGCCACCGACTTCAGGGGCCAGAAGGGCTACACCTTC.

V usage is TRBV3-1 and J usage is TRBJ2-2, with D tentatively TRBD1 (5 bases). The CDR3 runs 15 residues. The V and J ends lost 0 bases and 5 bases respectively, with 10 bases between them. Germline V CDR1 and CDR2: LGHDT, YNNKEL (reference sequence). The DNA of the CDR3 is TGTGCCAGCAGCCAAGAGGGGCAGTATACCGGGGAGCTGTTTTTT. This encodes CASSQEGQYTGELFF.

This chain uses TRBV27 with TRBJ2-1; 8 positions agree with TRBD1. The CDR3 loop spans 11 amino acids. The V and J ends lost 8 bases and 6 bases, in that order; junction bases with no gene match: 0. CDR1 is MNHEY and CDR2 is SMNVEV in the germline V gene (reference sequence). In DNA form, the CDR3 reads TGTGCCAGCCAGGGGGCCAATGAGCAGTTCTTC. Translation: CASQGANEQFF.

The chain carries TRBV6-1 and TRBJ2-1; 10 nucleotides agree with TRBD2. V was pared by 6 bases and J by 1 base, with 15 bases of the junction left unmatched. CDR3 length: 19 amino acids. The germline gives CDR1 MNHNS, CDR2 SASEGT. The CDR3 is CASSHEGLAGVVSYNEQFF. The DNA of the CDR3 is TGTGCCAGCAGCCACGAGGGGCTAGCGGGAGTGGTGTCCTACAATGAGCAGTTCTTC.

The gene calls are TRBV20-1 and TRBJ2-7; 8 bases are a match to TRBD1. Per the germline V gene, CDR1 is DFQATT and CDR2 is SNEGSKA (reference sequence). CDR3 length equals 12 residues. Germline trimming cut 0 bases from V and 6 bases from J; bases unmatched to any gene: 1. The CDR3 is CSAREQGVEQYF. In DNA, the CDR3 is TGCAGTGCTAGAGAACAGGGGGTCGAGCAGTACTTC.

This clonotype appeared a single time. The junction departs from germline at one end; a sequencing error may be responsible. This rearrangement joins TRBV28 to TRBJ1-2; D might be TRBD1 (5 bases). Germline CDR1 is MDHEN and CDR2 is SYDVKM. CDR3 size: 14 residues. The CDR3 DNA follows: TGTGCCAGCAGTTCATCCCGTCGGTTCTTGAGGGGACCCTTC. This gives the protein CASSSSRRFLRGPF.

This chain joins TRBV6-4 and TRBJ2-2; D is undetermined. The CDR3 runs to 13 residues. V gave up 5 bases and J gave up 4 bases, with 8 bases separating them. CDR1 MRHNA and CDR2 SNTAGT come from the germline V gene. The CDR3 sequence: CASSSKSTGELFF. CDR3 bases: TGTGCCAGCAGTTCAAAATCCACCGGGGAGCTGTTTTTT.

The CDR3 coding sequence is TGTGCCAGCAGTTTATCTCGGAAGACCTACGAGCAGTACTTC. Its translation is CASSLSRKTYEQYF. The V and J genes are TRBV27 and TRBJ2-7; D remains unclear. Germline V CDR1 and CDR2: MNHEY, SMNVEV (reference sequence). Trimming stripped 0 bases from V and 2 bases from J, with 8 bases between. The CDR3 runs to 14 residues.

J is TRBJ1-2 and V is TRBV7-9; no reliable D call. V was pared by 7 bases and J by 6 bases, with 15 bases between. Per germline, CDR1 SEHNR and CDR2 FQNEAQ (reference sequence). This CDR3 has 13 residues. CDR3 sequence reads: CASTPGGVDGYTF. The CDR3 DNA reads as TGTGCCAGCACCCCGGGCGGGGTCGATGGCTACACCTTC.

In the case of this clonotype: One end of the junction is discordant with germline, which a read error may explain. The rearrangement links TRBV2 to TRBJ2-7; TRBD2 is a possible D gene (5 bases). The CDR3 has 13 residues. Germline V gene data show CDR1 as SNHLY and CDR2 as FYNNEI. The CDR3 spells CASREAGAYEQYF. CDR3 DNA sequence: TGTGCCAGCAGAGAAGCCGGGGCCTACGAGCAGTACTTC.